This TCR beta chain was profiled in a study of CD8 T cells in Susac syndrome. The germline V gene encodes CDR1 LNHDA and CDR2 SQIVND (reference sequence). V dropped 3 bases and J dropped 8 bases, with 8 bases sitting between them. The CDR3 spans 12 residues. CD8+ and CD4+ T cells from blood underwent TCR beta sequencing. Control patients had untreated stable or active relapsing-remitting multiple sclerosis by revised McDonald criteria. Both CD4+ and CD8+ T cells were negatively isolated, and TEMRA cells underwent FACS enrichment. RNA amounts of roughly 0.5 to 1 ug underwent reverse transcription with random hexamers. Multiplex immunoSEQ PCR targeted 54 Vbeta and 13 Jbeta TCR beta segments. From the immunoSEQ multiplex PCR reads, TCRdb called clonotypes with MiXCR, one entry per CDR3 protein. The table includes approximately 270,000 distinct CDR3 sequences, around 93% detected once.

This clonotype was obtained from a human donor with multiple sclerosis. Sequences were obtained from CD4+ T cells from PBMCs. The chain carries TRBV19 and TRBJ2-1; no reliable D call. CDR3 nucleotide sequence: TGTGCCAGTAGTATCGGTCCCTATGAGCAGTTCTTC. Protein sequence: CASSIGPYEQFF.